This TCR beta chain was sequenced during a study of cytomegalovirus exposure and HLA in healthy donors. Study-wide context: Per a later analysis, the roughly 690 first-cohort and some 110 validation repertoires shared one platform.

In the case of this clone: Its antigen is not identified.

There are 18 residues in the CDR3. The germline V gene has CDR1 SGHTA and CDR2 FQGNSA. The V segment lost 3 bases and the J segment 5 bases; nucleotides outside the gene matches: 15. General study results and limits: Reported results showed that the classifier diagnosed cytomegalovirus status with high specificity and sensitivity. The study labeled 150 to 200 TCR beta chains cytomegalovirus-associated. Most sequenced TCRs were rare (though some public TCRs occurred in many donors).

Using immunoSEQ multiplex PCR, the repertoire was profiled, and TCRdb retains in-frame clones only, with some absent. In the table there are around 60,000 clones, roughly nine tenths of which are singletons. The sequence was obtained from a woman aged 18-29 years in good health and CMV-seronegative. V gene TRBV7-2 combines with J gene TRBJ2-5; 10 bases align to TRBD2. Sequenced: PBMCs. The CDR3 sequence: CASSFRSQAGGWVETQYF. The CDR3 region has the DNA TGTGCCAGCAGCTTTCGTTCCCAAGCGGGAGGGTGGGTGGAGACCCAGTACTTC.